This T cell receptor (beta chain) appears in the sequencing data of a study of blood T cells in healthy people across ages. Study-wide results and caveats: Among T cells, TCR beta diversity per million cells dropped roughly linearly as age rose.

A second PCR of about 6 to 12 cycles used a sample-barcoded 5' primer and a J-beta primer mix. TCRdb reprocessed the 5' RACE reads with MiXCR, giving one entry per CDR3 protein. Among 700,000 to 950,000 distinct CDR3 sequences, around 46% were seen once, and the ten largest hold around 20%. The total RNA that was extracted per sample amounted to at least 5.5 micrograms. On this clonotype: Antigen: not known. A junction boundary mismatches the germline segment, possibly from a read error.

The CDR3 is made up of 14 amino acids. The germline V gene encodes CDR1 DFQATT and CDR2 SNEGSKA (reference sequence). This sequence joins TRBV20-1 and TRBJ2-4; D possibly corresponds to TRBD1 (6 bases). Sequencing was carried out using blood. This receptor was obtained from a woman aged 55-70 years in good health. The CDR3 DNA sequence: TGCAGTGCTAGACAGGGGAGTCGCTCGGACATTCGGTACTTC. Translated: CSARQGSRSDIRYF.